This T cell receptor beta chain was recorded in a study of T cell clones after liver transplantation (dated by TCRdb to about 2019). The study in broad terms: The samples were obtained from ITN030ST, a randomized trial that attempted immunosuppression withdrawal within 2 years after liver transplantation. A cohort of 8 liver transplant recipients was studied, of whom 3 were classified as tolerant and 5 as non-tolerant. Subjects received no induction therapy and standard immunosuppression until randomization at 12-24 months post-transplant. As an antigen-independent comparator for donor-reactive sequences, third party-reactive TCRbeta sequences were also identified from pre-transplant MLRs. Blood samples were collected pre-transplant, pre-randomization before withdrawal, and post-randomization after either complete withdrawal or failed withdrawal. Of the eight recipients, a few were HCV-positive, while the remaining recipients had been transplanted for non-autoimmune, non-viral indications. Tolerance meant complete immunosuppression withdrawal for at least one year without liver enzymes rising beyond twice the upper limit of normal. Donor-reactive T cell clones were identified by TCRbeta sequencing after a pre-transplant mixed lymphocyte reaction and then tracked in post-transplant blood.

General conclusions and limits of the study: After accounting for repertoire turnover, donor-reactive detection was significantly reduced in 7 of 8 subjects for CD4 and 8 of 8 for CD8. Donor-reactive sequences declined more than third party-reactive ones, suggesting partial antigen-specific deletion unrelated to withdrawal success. Because of small, heterogeneous patient numbers and non-standardized post-transplant time points, the conclusions were only preliminary. Low numbers of available donor cells limited the measurable donor-reactive repertoire in a couple of subjects. In most of the 8 subjects, regardless of tolerance or HCV status, circulating donor-reactive CD4 TCRbeta sequences dropped significantly post-transplant. Because allograft tissue specimens were not available, migration of donor-reactive T cells into the graft, rather than deletion, may have occurred.

For this clone: Its antigen is still unknown. Base qualities were left out, and no much larger clone turns up one base away.

Thawed unstimulated PBMCs were stained for CD3, CD4 and CD8 and FACS-sorted into CD3+CD4+ and CD3+CD8+ populations. Each of the 8 studied subjects was randomized to immunosuppression withdrawal. The Qiagen DNeasy Blood and Tissue Kit was used to isolate genomic DNA. High-throughput TCRbeta CDR3 sequencing of frozen genomic DNA was performed by immunoSEQ, with PCR amplification, mapping, bias correction and internal controls included. The study's processing was this. Productive rearrangements were kept, and unique TCRbeta sequences were defined by CDR3 nucleotide sequence plus V and J gene. For classification of a sequence as donor-reactive, at least 5-fold expansion in CFSE-low cells relative to unstimulated pre-transplant cells and a frequency of at least 0.01% were required. Per-subject minimum frequency thresholds, based on the lowest-template unstimulated sample, ensured at least 90% detection power. Repertoire turnover was measured by Jensen-Shannon divergence between the top 1000 TCRbeta sequences post- and pre-transplant. Changes in detection of donor-reactive sequences were tested with two-sided Fisher's exact tests. TCRdb stores this immuneACCESS table with in-frame sequences only. Part of the clones is absent; in the studies checked, under half of the shortfall reflects unresolved V genes, and no reason is known for the rest. D and trimming come from the DNA, and the V and J calls and clone size come from that table. The sample table holds roughly 19,000 clones, of which roughly 74% were seen once. Clones ranked in the top ten supply roughly 33% of the sample.

V is pared back by 5 bases and J by 5 bases, with 15 bases lying between the germline termini. From a lookup of the germline V gene (reference sequence), CDR1 and CDR2 are SEHNR and FQNEAQ. The CDR3 runs 15 amino acids, cysteine and phenylalanine included. The retained sequence is limited to the CDR3, 45 bases, with the frame set at the first base. This receptor was taken from a human patient who received a liver transplant. Following a transplant, some T cells may be graft donor cells, not patient cells. The chain joins TRBV7-9 to TRBJ2-2; the D segment cannot be called with confidence. The source was CD8+ T cells from blood, collected around 54 months after liver transplant. The CDR3 reads as follows: CASSPTAYLTGELFF. In nucleotide form, the sequence is TGTGCCAGCAGCCCCACGGCTTATTTGACCGGGGAGCTGTTTTTT.